This TCR beta chain appears in the sequencing data of a study of identical twins. It was template switching that added a universal primer site, and there were unique molecular identifiers on the cDNA. TCRdb independently ran MiXCR on the 5' RACE reads; one entry per CDR3 protein. The repertoire holds approximately 140,000 distinct CDR3 sequences, under 4.5% seen once, with roughly 8% in the top ten. The CDR3 totals 15 residues. CDR1 and CDR2 (germline): DFQATT, SNEGSKA (reference sequence). Trimming took off 3 bases at V and 8 bases at J, with 19 bases between the two ends. This clonotype was counted many times. Its antigen remains unidentified. Broader study findings: Memory repertoires lacked the insertion deficit that abundant cord blood beta clonotypes showed.

The sequenced sample consisted of memory T cells sorted from blood. The receptor comes from a young man in good health. V usage is TRBV20-1 and J usage is TRBJ1-4; the D gene is possibly TRBD1 (5 bases). The CDR3 spells CSASPRGGLGEKLFF. CDR3 nucleotides: TGCAGTGCTAGTCCCCGCGGGGGTTTAGGGGAAAAACTGTTTTTT.